These T cell receptor beta chains were read from a single sample in a study of blood T cell repertoires in COVID-19. Sequencing used immunoSEQ multiplex PCR; TCRdb keeps in-frame clones, though not all of them. The table lists fewer than 350,000 clones, 90% of them singletons, with 1.7% in the top ten. The sequencing input was PBMCs or T cells enriched from blood (not recorded which). The receptors derive from a young woman with acute COVID-19. Each CDR3 is given with its conserved first and last residue. D genes are given only for firm matches. Where a row states a size, it is once, few, many or the class of an expanded clone; other rows omit it.

TRBJ2-5 | 15 | TRBD1 | NA | TRBV11-2 | TGTGCCAGCAGTTCACACCGGACAGGAGTAGAGACCCAGTACTTC | CASSSHRTGVETQYF
TRBJ1-6 | 15 | TRBD1 | once | TRBV30 | TGTGCCTGGAGTCTCCGGGGACAGGGAGACTCACCCCTCCACTTT | CAWSLRGQGDSPLHF
TRBJ2-1 | 19 | TRBD2 | once | TRBV5-4 | TGTGCCAGCAGCTTTTTTCTGGGACTAGCGGGAGAGTCGGCCAATGAGCAGTTCTTC | CASSFFLGLAGESANEQFF
TRBJ1-4 | 16 | NA | once | TRBV5-4 | TGTGCCAGCAGCTTGGACTTGACGGGGACTAATGAAAAACTGTTTTTT | CASSLDLTGTNEKLFF
TRBJ2-1 | 14 | TRBD2 | NA | TRBV28 | TGTGCCAGCAGTCTAGCGGGAGGGCCGAATGAGCAGTTCTTC | CASSLAGGPNEQFF
TRBJ2-7 | 18 | TRBD2 | NA | TRBV3-1/TRBV3-2 | TGTGCCAGCAGCCAAGCTCCGGGACTAGCGGGAGAGTTCTACGAGCAGTACTTC | CASSQAPGLAGEFYEQYF
TRBJ2-1 | 16 | TRBD2 | NA | TRBV27 | TGTGCCAGCAGTTCCCATAGCGGGAGGGATTACAATGAGCAGTTCTTC | CASSSHSGRDYNEQFF
TRBJ1-4 | 13 | NA | NA | TRBV27 | TGTGCCAGCAGTTACAGACGATATGAAAAACTGTTTTTT | CASSYRRYEKLFF
TRBJ1-2 | 13 | NA | NA | TRBV3-1/TRBV3-2 | TGTGCCAGCAGCCCACTCAGGGGTTATGGCTACACCTTC | CASSPLRGYGYTF
TRBJ2-1 | 14 | TRBD2 | NA | TRBV7-8 | TGTGCCAGCAGCCTCAAAATAACTAGCGGGAGACAGTTCTTC | CASSLKITSGRQFF
TRBJ1-6 | 15 | TRBD1 | NA | TRBV2 | TGTGCCAGCACGCCGGGGGACAGGAAAAATTCACCCCTCCACTTT | CASTPGDRKNSPLHF
TRBJ2-7 | 17 | NA | once | TRBV5-6 | TGTGCCAGCAGATCAGTCTCTGGTGGGGGGAACTCCTACGAGCAGTACTTC | CASRSVSGGGNSYEQYF
TRBJ2-1 | 14 | NA | NA | TRBV29-1 | TGCAGCGTTGAACAGGACTTTCGGCGAAATGAGCAGTTCTTC | CSVEQDFRRNEQFF
TRBJ2-2 | 16 | TRBD2 | NA | TRBV18 | TGTGCCAGCTCACTTGCTAGCGGGAGGAACACCGGGGAGCTGTTTTTT | CASSLASGRNTGELFF
TRBJ1-1 | 14 | TRBD1 | few | TRBV3-1/TRBV3-2 | TGTGCCAGCAGCCATACGACAGGGGACACTGAAGCTTTCTTT | CASSHTTGDTEAFF
TRBJ2-5 | 16 | TRBD2 | NA | TRBV7-9 | TGTGCCAGCAGCTTAGCGGAGACTAGCGGGAAAGAGACCCAGTACTTC | CASSLAETSGKETQYF
TRBJ2-6 | 15 | NA | NA | TRBV30 | TGTGCCTGGAGATTACTCCAATCTGGGGCCAACGTCCTGACTTTC | CAWRLLQSGANVLTF
TRBJ2-2 | 16 | TRBD1 | NA | TRBV29-1 | TGCAGCGTTGAAGATCTCGGACAGGGGAACACCGGGGAGCTGTTTTTT | CSVEDLGQGNTGELFF
TRBJ2-3 | 14 | TRBD1 | NA | TRBV29-1 | TGCAGCGTTGAGGGACAGGGGGTTGCAGATACGCAGTATTTT | CSVEGQGVADTQYF
TRBJ1-3 | 13 | NA | NA | TRBV12-3/TRBV12-4 | TGTGCCAGCCGAGGCTGGTCTGGAAACACCATATATTTT | CASRGWSGNTIYF
TRBJ2-7 | 15 | NA | NA | TRBV4-1 | TGCGCCAGCAGCCCGCGGGTTGTGGCTCCCTACGAGCAGTACTTC | CASSPRVVAPYEQYF
TRBJ2-7 | 15 | NA | NA | TRBV7-2 | TGTGCCAGCAGCTTAGCCTTCACAGGTTCCTACGAGCAGTACTTC | CASSLAFTGSYEQYF
TRBJ2-1 | 16 | NA | NA | TRBV14 | TGTGCCAGCAGCCCCCTTAGACTAGGATTTTACAATGAGCAGTTCTTC | CASSPLRLGFYNEQFF
TRBJ2-1 | 17 | TRBD2 | NA | TRBV15 | TGTGCCACCAGCAGAGGAGTGTCTAGCGGGACCTACAATGAGCAGTTCTTC | CATSRGVSSGTYNEQFF
TRBJ2-1 | 21 | TRBD2 | NA | TRBV30 | TGTGCCTGGAGTGTATCTCTACCAGGACTAGCGGGAGGGCTTGGGTACAATGAGCAGTTCTTC | CAWSVSLPGLAGGLGYNEQFF
TRBJ2-1 | 15 | TRBD2 | NA | TRBV6-5 | TGTGCCAGCAGTTACGACCTAGCGGGAGACGTTGAGCAGTTCTTC | CASSYDLAGDVEQFF
TRBJ2-2 | 16 | NA | once | TRBV11-2 | TGTGCCAGCAGCCCTTCGGAGCTAGGGAACACCGGGGAGCTGTTTTTT | CASSPSELGNTGELFF
TRBJ2-1 | 12 | TRBD2 | NA | TRBV24-1 | TGTGCCACCAGTGATTTGAGGCGGGAGAAGTTCTTC | CATSDLRREKFF
TRBJ2-1 | 17 | NA | NA | TRBV19 | TGTGCCAGTAGTAGCTACCCCCCCCGACTAGGGGTCGATGAGCAGTTCTTC | CASSSYPPRLGVDEQFF
TRBJ1-3 | 14 | NA | NA | TRBV7-9 | TGTGCCAGCAGCTTATCAGTCTCTGGAAACACCATATATTTT | CASSLSVSGNTIYF
TRBJ2-7 | 13 | TRBD2 | once | TRBV19 | TGTGCCAGTAGGCCCGCGGGGGATTACGAGCAGTACTTC | CASRPAGDYEQYF
TRBJ1-1 | 15 | TRBD1 | NA | TRBV27 | TGTGCCAGCAGTCCGGGACAGGTCCGCGACACTGAAGCTTTCTTT | CASSPGQVRDTEAFF
TRBJ2-5 | 16 | TRBD2 | NA | TRBV3-1/TRBV3-2 | TGTGCCAGCAGCACAACCGGGACTAGCGGGAGTGGGACCCAGTACTTC | CASSTTGTSGSGTQYF
TRBJ2-3 | 16 | TRBD2 | NA | TRBV9 | TGTGCCAGCAGCATCGGACTAGCGGGAGCGTCAGATACGCAGTATTTT | CASSIGLAGASDTQYF
TRBJ2-2 | 16 | TRBD2 | NA | TRBV30 | TGTGCCTGGGGCTTGGGACTAGCGGGAGACACCGGGGAGCTGTTTTTT | CAWGLGLAGDTGELFF
TRBJ2-7 | 16 | NA | NA | TRBV7-6 | TGTGCCAGCAGCTTAAAAGGGCGAGGGTTCTCCTACGAGCAGTACTTC | CASSLKGRGFSYEQYF
TRBJ1-2 | 10 | TRBD1 | NA | TRBV30 | TGTGCCGCAGGACAGGTGGGGGCTACCTTC | CAAGQVGATF
TRBJ1-2 | 12 | NA | NA | TRBV6-5 | TGTGCCAGTAGCTCGGGGAACTATGGCTACACCTTC | CASSSGNYGYTF
TRBJ2-7 | 14 | TRBD2 | NA | TRBV28 | TGTGCCAGCAGTTTATCGGGGGGGCCCCACGAGCAGTACTTC | CASSLSGGPHEQYF
TRBJ1-1 | 15 | NA | NA | TRBV6-2/TRBV6-3 | TGTGCCAGCAGTTACACCGAAGTGCGGAACACTGAAGCTTTCTTT | CASSYTEVRNTEAFF
TRBJ2-7 | 14 | TRBD1 | NA | TRBV28 | TGTGCCAGCAGAAAGGGACAGGAATCCTACGAGCAGTACTTC | CASRKGQESYEQYF
TRBJ2-3 | 17 | TRBD1 | once | TRBV4-1 | TGCGCCAGCAGCCAAGTAGGGACAGGGCGGGGGACAGATACGCAGTATTTT | CASSQVGTGRGTDTQYF
TRBJ1-3 | 13 | TRBD1 | NA | TRBV4-1 | TGCGCCAGCAGAGGAAGGGGGCAAAACACCATATATTTT | CASRGRGQNTIYF
TRBJ2-7 | 14 | NA | NA | TRBV7-2 | TGTGCCAGCAGCTTAGTCAGGGGCCGTTACGAGCAGTACTTC | CASSLVRGRYEQYF
TRBJ2-7 | 15 | TRBD1 | NA | TRBV11-3 | TGTGCCAGCAGCTTAGACGGGACAGGGGTTTACGAGCAGTACTTC | CASSLDGTGVYEQYF